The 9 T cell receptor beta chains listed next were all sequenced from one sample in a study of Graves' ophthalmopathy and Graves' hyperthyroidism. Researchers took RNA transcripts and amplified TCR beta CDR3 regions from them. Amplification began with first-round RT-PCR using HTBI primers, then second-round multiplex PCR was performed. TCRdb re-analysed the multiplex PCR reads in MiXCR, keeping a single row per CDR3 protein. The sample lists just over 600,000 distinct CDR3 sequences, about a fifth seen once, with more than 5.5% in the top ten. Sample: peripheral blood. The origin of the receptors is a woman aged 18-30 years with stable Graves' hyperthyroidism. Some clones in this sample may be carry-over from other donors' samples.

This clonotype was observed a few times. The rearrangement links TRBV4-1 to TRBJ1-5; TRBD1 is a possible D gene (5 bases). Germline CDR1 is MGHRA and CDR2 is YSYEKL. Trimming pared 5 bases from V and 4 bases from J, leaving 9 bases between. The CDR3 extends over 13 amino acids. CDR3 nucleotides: TGCGCCAGCAGCGTGGGGGAGAATCAGCCCCAGCATTTT. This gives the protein CASSVGENQPQHF.

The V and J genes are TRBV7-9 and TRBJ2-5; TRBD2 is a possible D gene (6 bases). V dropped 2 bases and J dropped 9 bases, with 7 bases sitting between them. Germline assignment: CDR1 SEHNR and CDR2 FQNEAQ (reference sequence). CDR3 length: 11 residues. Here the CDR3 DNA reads TGTGCCAGCAGCTTAAGGGAGGCCCAGTACTTC. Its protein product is CASSLREAQYF.

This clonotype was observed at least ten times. Written as DNA, the CDR3 is TGCAGTGCTAGAGCGGTAGCAGATACGCAGTATTTT. Residues: CSARAVADTQYF. This chain links TRBV20-1 with TRBJ2-3; D remains unclear. The V end was cut by 1 base, the J end by 4 bases, with 6 bases between. Germline V lookup: CDR1 DFQATT, CDR2 SNEGSKA (reference sequence). The CDR3 length is 12 residues.

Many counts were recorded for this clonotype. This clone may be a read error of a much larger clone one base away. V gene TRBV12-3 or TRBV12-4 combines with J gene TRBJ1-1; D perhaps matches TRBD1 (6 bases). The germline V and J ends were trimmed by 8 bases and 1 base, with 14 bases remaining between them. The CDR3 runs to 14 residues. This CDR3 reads CASGGGTRNTEAFF. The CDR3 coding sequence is TGTGCCAGCGGCGGCGGGACAAGGAACACTGAAGCTTTCTTT.

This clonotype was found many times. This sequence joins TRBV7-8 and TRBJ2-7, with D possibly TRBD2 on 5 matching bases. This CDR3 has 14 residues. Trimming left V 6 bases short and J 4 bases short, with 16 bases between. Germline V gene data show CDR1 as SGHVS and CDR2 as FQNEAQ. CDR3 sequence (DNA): TGTGCCAGCAGTTCCCAGAGGGTTGGATACGAGCAGTACTTC. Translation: CASSSQRVGYEQYF.

CDR3 coding DNA: TGTGCCAGCAGTTTGACGGCCCTCAGGGGGCCAGTGAAGCGTGGCTATGGCTACACCTTC. Amino acid sequence: CASSLTALRGPVKRGYGYTF. The chain uses TRBV12-3 or TRBV12-4 and TRBJ1-2, with 8 bases lining up with TRBD1. The CDR3 consists of 20 residues. J lost 4 bases, V lost 3 bases, and 22 bases had no gene match.

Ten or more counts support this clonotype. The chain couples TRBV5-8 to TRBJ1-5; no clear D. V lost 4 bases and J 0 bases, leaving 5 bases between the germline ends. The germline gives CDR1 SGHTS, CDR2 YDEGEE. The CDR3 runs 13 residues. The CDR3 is CASSTSSNQPQHF. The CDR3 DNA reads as TGTGCCAGCAGCACCAGTAGCAATCAGCCCCAGCATTTT.

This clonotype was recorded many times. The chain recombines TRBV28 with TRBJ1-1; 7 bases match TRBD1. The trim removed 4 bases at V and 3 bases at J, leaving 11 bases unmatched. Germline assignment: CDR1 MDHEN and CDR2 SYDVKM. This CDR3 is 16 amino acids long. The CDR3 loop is CASSYDRANLYTEAFF. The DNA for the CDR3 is TGTGCCAGCAGTTACGACAGGGCGAACTTGTACACTGAAGCTTTCTTT. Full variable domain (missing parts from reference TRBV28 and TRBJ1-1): DVKVTQSSRYLVKRTGEKVFLECVQDMDHENMFWYRQDPGLGLRLIYFSYDVKMKEKGDIPEGYSVSREKKERFSLILESASTNQTSMYLCASSYDRANLYTEAFFGQGTRLTVV.

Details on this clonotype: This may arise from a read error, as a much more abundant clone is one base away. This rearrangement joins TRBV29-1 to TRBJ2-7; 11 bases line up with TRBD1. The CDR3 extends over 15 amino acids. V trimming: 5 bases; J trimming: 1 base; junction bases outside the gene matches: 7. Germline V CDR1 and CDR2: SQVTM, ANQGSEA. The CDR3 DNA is TGCAGCGTTAAATACCGGGACAGGGGGTCCTACGAGCAGTACTTC. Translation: CSVKYRDRGSYEQYF.